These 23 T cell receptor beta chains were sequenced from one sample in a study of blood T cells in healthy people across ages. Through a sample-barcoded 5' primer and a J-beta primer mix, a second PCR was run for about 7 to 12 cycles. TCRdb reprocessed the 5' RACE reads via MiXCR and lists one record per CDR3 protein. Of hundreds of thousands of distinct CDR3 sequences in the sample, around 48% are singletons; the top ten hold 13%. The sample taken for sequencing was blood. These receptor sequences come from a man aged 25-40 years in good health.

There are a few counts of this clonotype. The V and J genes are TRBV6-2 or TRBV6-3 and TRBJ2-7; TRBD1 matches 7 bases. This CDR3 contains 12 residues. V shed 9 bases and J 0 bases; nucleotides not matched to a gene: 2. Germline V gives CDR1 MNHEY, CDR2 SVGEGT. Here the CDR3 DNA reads TGTGCCAGTGGACAGGCCTCCTACGAGCAGTACTTC. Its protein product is CASGQASYEQYF.

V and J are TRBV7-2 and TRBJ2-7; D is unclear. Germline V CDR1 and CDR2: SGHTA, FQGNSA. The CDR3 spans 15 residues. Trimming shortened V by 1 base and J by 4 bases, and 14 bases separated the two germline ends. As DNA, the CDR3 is TGTGCCAGCAGCTTAGTGGCCACGGCCCAGTACGAGCAGTACTTC. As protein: CASSLVATAQYEQYF.

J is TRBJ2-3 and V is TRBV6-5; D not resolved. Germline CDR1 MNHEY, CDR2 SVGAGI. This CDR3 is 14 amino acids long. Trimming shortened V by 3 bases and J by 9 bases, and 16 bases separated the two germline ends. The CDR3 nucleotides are TGTGCCAGCAGTTATAGACGCGAAGGGTACACGCAGTATTTT. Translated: CASSYRREGYTQYF.

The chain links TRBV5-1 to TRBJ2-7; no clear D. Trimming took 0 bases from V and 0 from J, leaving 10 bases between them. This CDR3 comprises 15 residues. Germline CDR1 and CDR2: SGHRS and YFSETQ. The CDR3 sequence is CASSLEVGNSYEQYF. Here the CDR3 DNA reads TGCGCCAGCAGCTTGGAAGTGGGGAACTCCTACGAGCAGTACTTC.

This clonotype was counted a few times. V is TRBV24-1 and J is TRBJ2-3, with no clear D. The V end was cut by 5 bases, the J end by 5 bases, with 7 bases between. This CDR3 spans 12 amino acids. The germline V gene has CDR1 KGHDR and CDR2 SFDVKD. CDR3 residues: CATSGMRDTQYF. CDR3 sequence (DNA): TGTGCCACCAGTGGTATGAGAGATACGCAGTATTTT.

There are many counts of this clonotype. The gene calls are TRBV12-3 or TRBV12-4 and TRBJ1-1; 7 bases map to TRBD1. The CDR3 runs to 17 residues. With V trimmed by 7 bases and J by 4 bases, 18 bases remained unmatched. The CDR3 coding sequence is TGTGCCAGCACCTGGGCCGTGGGGAGGGGGCTCGGCACTGAAGCTTTCTTT. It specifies CASTWAVGRGLGTEAFF.

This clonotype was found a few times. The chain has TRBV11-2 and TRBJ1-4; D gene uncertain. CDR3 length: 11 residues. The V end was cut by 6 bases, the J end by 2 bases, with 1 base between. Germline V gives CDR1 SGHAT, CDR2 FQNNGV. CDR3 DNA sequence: TGTGCCAGCAGTACTAATGAAAAACTGTTTTTT. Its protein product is CASSTNEKLFF.

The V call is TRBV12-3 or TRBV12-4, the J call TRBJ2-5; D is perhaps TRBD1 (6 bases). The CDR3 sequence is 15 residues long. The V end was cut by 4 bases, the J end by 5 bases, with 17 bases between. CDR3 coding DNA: TGTGCCAGCAGTTCCTTAACAGGGTTGGAGGAGACCCAGTACTTC. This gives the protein CASSSLTGLEETQYF.

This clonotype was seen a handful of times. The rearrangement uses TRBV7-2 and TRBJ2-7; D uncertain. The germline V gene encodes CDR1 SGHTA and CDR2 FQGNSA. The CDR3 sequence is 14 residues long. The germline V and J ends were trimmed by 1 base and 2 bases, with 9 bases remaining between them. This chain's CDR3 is CASSLGQNPYEQYF. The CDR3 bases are TGTGCCAGCAGCTTAGGGCAGAACCCCTACGAGCAGTACTTC. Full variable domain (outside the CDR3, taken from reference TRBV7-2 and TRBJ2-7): GAGVSQSPSNKVTEKGKDVELRCDPISGHTALYWYRQSLGQGLEFLIYFQGNSAPDKSGLPSDRFSAERTGGSVSTLTIQRTQQEDSAVYLCASSLGQNPYEQYFGPGTRLTVT.

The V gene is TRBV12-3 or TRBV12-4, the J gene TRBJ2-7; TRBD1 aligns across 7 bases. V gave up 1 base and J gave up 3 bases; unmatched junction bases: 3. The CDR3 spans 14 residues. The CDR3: CASSLGDSRYEQYF. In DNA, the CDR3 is TGTGCCAGCAGTTTAGGGGACAGCCGCTACGAGCAGTACTTC.

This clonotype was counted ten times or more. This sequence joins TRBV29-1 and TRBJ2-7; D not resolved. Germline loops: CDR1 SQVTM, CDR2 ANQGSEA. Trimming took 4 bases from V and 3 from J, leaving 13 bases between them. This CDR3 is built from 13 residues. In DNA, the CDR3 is TGCAGCGTTGGAGAGACATACCTCTACGAGCAGTACTTC. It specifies CSVGETYLYEQYF.

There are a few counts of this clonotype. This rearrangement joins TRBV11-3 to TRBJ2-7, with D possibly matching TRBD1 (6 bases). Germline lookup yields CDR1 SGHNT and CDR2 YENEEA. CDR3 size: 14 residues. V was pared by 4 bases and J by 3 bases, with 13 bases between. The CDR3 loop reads CASSSNTGFYEQYF. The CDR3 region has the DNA TGTGCCAGCAGCTCCAACACAGGGTTCTACGAGCAGTACTTC.

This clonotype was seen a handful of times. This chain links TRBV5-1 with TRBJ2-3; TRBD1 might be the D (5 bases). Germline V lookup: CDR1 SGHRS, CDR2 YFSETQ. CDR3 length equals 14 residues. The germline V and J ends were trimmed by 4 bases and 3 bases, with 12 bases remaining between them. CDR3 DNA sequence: TGCGCCAGCAGCGGACAAGCAATAACAGATACGCAGTATTTT. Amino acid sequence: CASSGQAITDTQYF.

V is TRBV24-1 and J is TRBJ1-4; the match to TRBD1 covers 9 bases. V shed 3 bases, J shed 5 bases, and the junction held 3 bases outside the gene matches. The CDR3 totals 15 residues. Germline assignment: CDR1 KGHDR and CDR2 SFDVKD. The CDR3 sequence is CATSDPGTGNEKLFF. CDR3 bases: TGTGCCACCAGTGATCCCGGGACAGGGAATGAAAAACTGTTTTTT.

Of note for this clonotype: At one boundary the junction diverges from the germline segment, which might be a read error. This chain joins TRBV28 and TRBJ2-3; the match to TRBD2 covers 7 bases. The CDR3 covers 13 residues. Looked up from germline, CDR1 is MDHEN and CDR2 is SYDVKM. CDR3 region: CASRESGTTTEYF. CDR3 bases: TGTGCCAGCAGGGAGAGCGGGACTACTACGGAGTATTTT.

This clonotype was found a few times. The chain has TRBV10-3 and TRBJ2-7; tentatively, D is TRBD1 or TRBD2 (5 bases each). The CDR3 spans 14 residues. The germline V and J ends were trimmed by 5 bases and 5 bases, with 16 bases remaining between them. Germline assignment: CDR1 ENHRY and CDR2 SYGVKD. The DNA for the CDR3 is TGTGCCATCAGTCCCGGGACGAGAAGCGACGAGCAGTACTTC. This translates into CAISPGTRSDEQYF.

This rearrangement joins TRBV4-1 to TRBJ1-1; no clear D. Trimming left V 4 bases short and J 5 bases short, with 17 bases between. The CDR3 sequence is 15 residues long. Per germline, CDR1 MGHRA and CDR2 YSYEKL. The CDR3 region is CASSLGKEGGTEAFF. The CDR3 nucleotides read TGCGCCAGCAGCCTTGGGAAAGAGGGCGGAACTGAAGCTTTCTTT.

CDR3 bases: TGCAGTGCTAGAGAGAGCCCGACTGGACTAGCGGGGCACAATGAGCAGTTCTTC. Its protein product is CSARESPTGLAGHNEQFF. This chain uses TRBV20-1 with TRBJ2-1; TRBD2 matches at 12 bases. The CDR3 extends over 18 amino acids. With V trimmed by 0 bases and J by 5 bases, 11 bases remained unmatched. Germline values: CDR1 DFQATT, CDR2 SNEGSKA (reference sequence).

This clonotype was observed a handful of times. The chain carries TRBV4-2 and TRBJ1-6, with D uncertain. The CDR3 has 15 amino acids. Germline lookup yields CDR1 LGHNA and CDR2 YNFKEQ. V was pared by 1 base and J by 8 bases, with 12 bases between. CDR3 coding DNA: TGTGCCAGCAGCCAAGGGGAGTCACGCCATTCACCCCTCCACTTT. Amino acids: CASSQGESRHSPLHF.

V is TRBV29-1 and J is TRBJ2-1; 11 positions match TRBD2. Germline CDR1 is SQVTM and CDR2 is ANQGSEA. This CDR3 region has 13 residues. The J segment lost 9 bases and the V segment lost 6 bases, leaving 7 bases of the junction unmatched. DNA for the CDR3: TGCAGCGTGGGGCCCGGACTAGCGGGTGAGCAGTTCTTC. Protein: CSVGPGLAGEQFF.

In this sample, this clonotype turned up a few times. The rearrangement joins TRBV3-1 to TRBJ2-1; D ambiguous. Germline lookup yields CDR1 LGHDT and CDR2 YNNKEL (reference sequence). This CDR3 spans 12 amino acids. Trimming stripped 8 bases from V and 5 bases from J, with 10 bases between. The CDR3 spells CASQAGDNEQFF. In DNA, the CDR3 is TGTGCCAGCCAAGCAGGAGACAATGAGCAGTTCTTC.

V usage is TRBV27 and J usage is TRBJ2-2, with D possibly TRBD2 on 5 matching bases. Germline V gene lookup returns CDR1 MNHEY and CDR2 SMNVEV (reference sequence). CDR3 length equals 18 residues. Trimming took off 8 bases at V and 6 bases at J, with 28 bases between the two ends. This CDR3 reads CASGSEKGGNRGPGELFF. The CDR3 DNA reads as TGTGCCAGCGGATCAGAAAAGGGTGGGAATAGAGGGCCCGGGGAGCTGTTTTTT.

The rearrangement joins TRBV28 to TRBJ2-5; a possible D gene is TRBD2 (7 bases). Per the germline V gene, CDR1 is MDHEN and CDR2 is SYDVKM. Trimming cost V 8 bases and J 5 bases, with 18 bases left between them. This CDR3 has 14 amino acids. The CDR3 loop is CASSWGGPRETQYF. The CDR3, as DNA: TGTGCCAGCTCCTGGGGGGGGCCTCGGGAGACCCAGTACTTC.